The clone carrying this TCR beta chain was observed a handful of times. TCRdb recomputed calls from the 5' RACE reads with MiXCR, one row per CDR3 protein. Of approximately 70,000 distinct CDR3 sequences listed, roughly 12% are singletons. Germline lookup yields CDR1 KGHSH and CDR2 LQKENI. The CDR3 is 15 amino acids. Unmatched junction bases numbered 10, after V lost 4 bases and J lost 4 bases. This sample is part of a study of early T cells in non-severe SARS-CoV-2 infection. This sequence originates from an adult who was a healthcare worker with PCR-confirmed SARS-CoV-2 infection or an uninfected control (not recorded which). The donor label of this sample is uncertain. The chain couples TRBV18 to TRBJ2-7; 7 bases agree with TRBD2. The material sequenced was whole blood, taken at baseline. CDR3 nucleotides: TGTGCCAGCTCACGGGGGGGTCAAGCCTCTTACGAGCAGTACTTC. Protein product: CASSRGGQASYEQYF. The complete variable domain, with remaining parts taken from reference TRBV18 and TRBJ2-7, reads NAGVMQNPRHLVRRRGQEARLRCSPMKGHSHVYWYRQLPEEGLKFMVYLQKENIIDESGMPKERFSAEFPKEGPSILRIQQVVRGDSAAYFCASSRGGQASYEQYFGPGTRLTVT.